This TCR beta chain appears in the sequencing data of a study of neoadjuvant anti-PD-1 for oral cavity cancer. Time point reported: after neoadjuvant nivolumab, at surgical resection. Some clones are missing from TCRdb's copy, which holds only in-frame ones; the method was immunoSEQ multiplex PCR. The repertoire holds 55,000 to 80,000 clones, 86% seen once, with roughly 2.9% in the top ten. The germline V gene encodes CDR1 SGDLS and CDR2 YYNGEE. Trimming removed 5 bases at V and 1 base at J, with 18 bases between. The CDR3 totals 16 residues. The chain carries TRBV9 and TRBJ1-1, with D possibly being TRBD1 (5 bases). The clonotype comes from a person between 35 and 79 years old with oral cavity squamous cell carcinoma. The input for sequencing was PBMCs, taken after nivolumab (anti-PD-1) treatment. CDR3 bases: TGTGCCAGCAGTGATTTTAAAGGACACCCGAACACTGAAGCTTTCTTT. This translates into CASSDFKGHPNTEAFF.